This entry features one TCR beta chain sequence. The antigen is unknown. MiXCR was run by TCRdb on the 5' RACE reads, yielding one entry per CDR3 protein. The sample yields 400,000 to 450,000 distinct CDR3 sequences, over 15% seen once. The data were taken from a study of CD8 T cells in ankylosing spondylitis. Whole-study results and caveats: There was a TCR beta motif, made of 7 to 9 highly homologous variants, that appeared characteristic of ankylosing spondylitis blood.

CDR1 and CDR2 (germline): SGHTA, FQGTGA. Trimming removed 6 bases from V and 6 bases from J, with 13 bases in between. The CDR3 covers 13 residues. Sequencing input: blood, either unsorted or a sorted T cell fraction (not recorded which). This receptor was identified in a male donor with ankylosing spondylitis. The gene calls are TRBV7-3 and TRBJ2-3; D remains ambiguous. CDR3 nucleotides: TGTGCCAGCAGTTTCGGCCTCGGGGATACGCAGTATTTT. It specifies CASSFGLGDTQYF.